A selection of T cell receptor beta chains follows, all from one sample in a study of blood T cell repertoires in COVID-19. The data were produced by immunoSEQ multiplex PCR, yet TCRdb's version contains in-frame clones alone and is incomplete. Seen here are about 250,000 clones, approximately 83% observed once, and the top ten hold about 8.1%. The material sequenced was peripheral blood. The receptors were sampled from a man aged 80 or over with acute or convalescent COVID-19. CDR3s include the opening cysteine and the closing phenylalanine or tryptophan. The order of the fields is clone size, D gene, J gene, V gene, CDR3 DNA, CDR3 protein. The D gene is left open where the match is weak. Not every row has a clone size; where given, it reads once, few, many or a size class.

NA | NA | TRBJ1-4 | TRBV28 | TGTGCCAGCAGTTTAGAGAAGAAAGGACTTACTAATGAAAAACTGTTTTTT | CASSLEKKGLTNEKLFF
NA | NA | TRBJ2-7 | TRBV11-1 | TGTGCCAGCAGCTTGAGGCGACAGCCCTACGAGCAGTACTTC | CASSLRRQPYEQYF
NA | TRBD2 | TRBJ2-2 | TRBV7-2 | TGTGCCAGCAGCTTGCTAGCGGGGGGGATCACCGGGGAGCTGTTTTTT | CASSLLAGGITGELFF
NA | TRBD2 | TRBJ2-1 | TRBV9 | TGTGCCAGCAGCGTGAGCGGGAGTTGGAATGAGCAGTTCTTC | CASSVSGSWNEQFF
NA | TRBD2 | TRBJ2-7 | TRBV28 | TGTGCCAGCACCGCACTAGCGGGGGGACTCGAGCAGTACTTC | CASTALAGGLEQYF
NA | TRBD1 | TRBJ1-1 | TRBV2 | TGTGCCAGCAGAGTAGACAGGGTGGTCACTGAAGCTTTCTTT | CASRVDRVVTEAFF
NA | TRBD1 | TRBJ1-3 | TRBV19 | TGTGCCAGTAGTATGAGGACAGGGGGATTCAGAAACACCATATATTTT | CASSMRTGGFRNTIYF
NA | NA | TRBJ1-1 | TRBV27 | TGTGCCAGCAGTTTATCATCGGCAGGGGCCCTTACTGAAGCTTTCTTT | CASSLSSAGALTEAFF
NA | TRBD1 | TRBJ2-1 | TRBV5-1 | TGCGCCAGCAGCTTGGCGGGACAGATCTACAATGAGCAGTTCTTC | CASSLAGQIYNEQFF
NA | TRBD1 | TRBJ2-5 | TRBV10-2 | TGCGCCACCTCAATAGACAGGGCGGAGACCCAGTACTTC | CATSIDRAETQYF
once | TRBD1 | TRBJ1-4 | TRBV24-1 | TGTGCCACCAGTGAGACCGGGACAGGCAATGAAAAACTGTTTTTT | CATSETGTGNEKLFF
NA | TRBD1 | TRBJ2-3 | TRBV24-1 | TGTGCCACCACCCAGGGCAGGGGGCGAGATATCTCAGATACGCAGTATTTT | CATTQGRGRDISDTQYF
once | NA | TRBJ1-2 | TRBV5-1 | TGCGCCAGCAGCCAATATGGCTACACCTTC | CASSQYGYTF
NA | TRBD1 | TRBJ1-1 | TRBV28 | TGTGCCAGCAGTTTGGGGACAGGATGGGGAGTGAACACTGAAGCTTTCTTT | CASSLGTGWGVNTEAFF
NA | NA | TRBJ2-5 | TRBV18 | TGTGCCAGCTGCAGACAGTTTGGGGAGACCCAGTACTTC | CASCRQFGETQYF
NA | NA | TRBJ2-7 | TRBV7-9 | TGTGCCAGCAGGGACCCCAGGGCCTACGAGCAGTACTTC | CASRDPRAYEQYF
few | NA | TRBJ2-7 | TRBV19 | TGTGCCAGTAGCAGACAAGGCTACGAGCAGTACTTC | CASSRQGYEQYF
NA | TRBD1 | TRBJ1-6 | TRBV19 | TGTGCCAGTAGTGGGACAGTGAATAATTCACCCCTCCACTTT | CASSGTVNNSPLHF
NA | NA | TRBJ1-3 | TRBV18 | TGTGCCAGCTCACCCCAGGGCGCTGGAAACACCATATATTTT | CASSPQGAGNTIYF
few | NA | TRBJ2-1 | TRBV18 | TGTGCCAGCTCACCCCAGGGGGGATCCTACAATGAGCAGTTCTTC | CASSPQGGSYNEQFF
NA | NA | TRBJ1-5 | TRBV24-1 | TGTGCCACCGGCGGGACCGCTTATAGCAATCAGCCCCAGCATTTT | CATGGTAYSNQPQHF
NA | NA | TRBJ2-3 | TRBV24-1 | TGTGCCACCAGTGATTTTGGCAGGATCCCCCCAGATACGCAGTATTTT | CATSDFGRIPPDTQYF
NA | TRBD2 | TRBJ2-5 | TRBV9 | TGTGCCAGCAGCGTAGTAGCGGGAGGGTGGGAGACCCAGTACTTC | CASSVVAGGWETQYF
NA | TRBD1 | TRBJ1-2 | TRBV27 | TGTGCCAGCAGTCGACAGGGGGATAACTATGGCTACACCTTC | CASSRQGDNYGYTF
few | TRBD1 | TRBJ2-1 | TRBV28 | TGTGCCAGCAGGGGGACAGGACGCTCCTACAATGAGCAGTTCTTC | CASRGTGRSYNEQFF
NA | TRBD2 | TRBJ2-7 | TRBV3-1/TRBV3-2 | TGTGCCAGCAGCCAACGAGCCTTTAGCGGGAGAGCCTCCTACGAGCAGTACTTC | CASSQRAFSGRASYEQYF
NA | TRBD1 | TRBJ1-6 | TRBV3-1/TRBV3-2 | TGTGCCAGCAGCCCCAGCGGGCGCAGGGGGAATTCACCCCTCCACTTT | CASSPSGRRGNSPLHF
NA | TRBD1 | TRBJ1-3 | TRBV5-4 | TGTGCCAGCAGCTTATCGAGACAGGGGGCAAGAGGAAACACCATATATTTT | CASSLSRQGARGNTIYF
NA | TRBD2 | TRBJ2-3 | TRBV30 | TGTGCCTGGAGTGTACTCTGGGGGCGGGAGGTGTCAGATACGCAGTATTTT | CAWSVLWGREVSDTQYF
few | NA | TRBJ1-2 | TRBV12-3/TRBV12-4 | TGTGCCAGCAGGGCAGGGGTGGGTGGCTACACCTTC | CASRAGVGGYTF
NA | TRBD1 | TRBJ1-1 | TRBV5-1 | TGCGCCAGCAGCGTCGACAGGGGGGTGAACACTGAAGCTTTCTTT | CASSVDRGVNTEAFF
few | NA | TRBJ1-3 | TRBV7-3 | TGTGCCAGCAGCTTAAGGGCAGGGTCTGGAAACACCATATATTTT | CASSLRAGSGNTIYF
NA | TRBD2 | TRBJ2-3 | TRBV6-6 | TGTGCCAGCAGTTGGAGTAGCGGGAGAGCAGATACGCAGTATTTT | CASSWSSGRADTQYF
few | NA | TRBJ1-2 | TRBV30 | TGTGCCTGGAGCGCCGGGGGGGCGCCTAATAACTATGGCTACACCTTC | CAWSAGGAPNNYGYTF
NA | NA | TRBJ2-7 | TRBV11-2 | TGTGCCAGCAGCTTAGTTCGCGACGAGCAGTACTTC | CASSLVRDEQYF
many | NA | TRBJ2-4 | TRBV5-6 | TGTGCCAGCAGCTTGGGGCAGGGCAAAAACATTCAGTACTTC | CASSLGQGKNIQYF
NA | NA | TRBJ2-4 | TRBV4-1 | TGCGCCAGCAGCCAAGTAGGTCCAGGGTCGTGGAACATTCAGTACTTC | CASSQVGPGSWNIQYF
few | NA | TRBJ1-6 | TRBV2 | TGTGCTACTGGCGAGGACAGATTCATCTATAATTCACCCCTCCACTTT | CATGEDRFIYNSPLHF
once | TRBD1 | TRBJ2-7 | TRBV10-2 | TGCGCCAGCAGTGAGTCCGGGACAGGGGGAGAGCAGTACTTC | CASSESGTGGEQYF
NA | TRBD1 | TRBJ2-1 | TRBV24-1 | TGTGCCACCAGTGAGCCACAGGGGGCAGGTTACAATGAGCAGTTCTTC | CATSEPQGAGYNEQFF
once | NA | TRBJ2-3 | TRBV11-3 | TGTGCCAGCAGCTTAGCCTCAGATACGCAGTATTTT | CASSLASDTQYF
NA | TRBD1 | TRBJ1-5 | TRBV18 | TGTGCCAGCTCTACCACAGGGGAGCATCAGCCCCAGCATTTT | CASSTTGEHQPQHF
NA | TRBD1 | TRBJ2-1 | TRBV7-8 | TGTGCCAGCAGACGCGGACAGGGGGCGCCTGTTGGGGGCAATGAGCAGTTCTTC | CASRRGQGAPVGGNEQFF
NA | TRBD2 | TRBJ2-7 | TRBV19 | TGTGCCCTGAGGGGAGGGACCTACGAGCAGTACTTC | CALRGGTYEQYF
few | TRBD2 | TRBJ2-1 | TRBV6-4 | TGTGCCAGCAGTGCTACGACTAGCGGGAATGATGAGCAGTTCTTC | CASSATTSGNDEQFF
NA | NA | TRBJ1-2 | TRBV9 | TGTGCCAGCAGCGTAGGCTGGCATGGCTACACCTTC | CASSVGWHGYTF
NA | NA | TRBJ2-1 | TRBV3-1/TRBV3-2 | TGTGCCAGCAGCAGGAAGGGGACTGGGAACAATGAGCAGTTCTTC | CASSRKGTGNNEQFF
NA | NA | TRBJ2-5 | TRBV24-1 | TGTGCCACCAGTGACCCCCGCAGGGCCCAAGGGACCCAGTACTTC | CATSDPRRAQGTQYF
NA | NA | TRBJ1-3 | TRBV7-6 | TGTGCCAGCAGCTTAGGTTTGAGAGGACACTCTGGAAACACCATATATTTT | CASSLGLRGHSGNTIYF
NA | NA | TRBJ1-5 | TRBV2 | TGTGCCAGCAGCCAAAACCCCGGCGCGGTTCAGCCCCAGCATTTT | CASSQNPGAVQPQHF
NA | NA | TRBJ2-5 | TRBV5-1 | TGCGCCAGCAGCCGGGGGAGAGGGGATGGGGAGACCCAGTACTTC | CASSRGRGDGETQYF
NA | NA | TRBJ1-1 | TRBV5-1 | TGCGCCAGCAGGGAAAGACAGATGAACACTGAAGCTTTCTTT | CASRERQMNTEAFF
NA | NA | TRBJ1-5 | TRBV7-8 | TGTGCCAGCAGCTTAATGGGGCGCCAGAGCAATCAGCCCCAGCATTTT | CASSLMGRQSNQPQHF
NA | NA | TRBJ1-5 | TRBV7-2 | TGTGCCAGCAGCTTAAGACAGGTCAATCAGCCCCAGCATTTT | CASSLRQVNQPQHF
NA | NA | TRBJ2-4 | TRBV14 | TGTGCCAGCAGCCAAGAGGAGGAACAGGGAAACATTCAGTACTTC | CASSQEEEQGNIQYF